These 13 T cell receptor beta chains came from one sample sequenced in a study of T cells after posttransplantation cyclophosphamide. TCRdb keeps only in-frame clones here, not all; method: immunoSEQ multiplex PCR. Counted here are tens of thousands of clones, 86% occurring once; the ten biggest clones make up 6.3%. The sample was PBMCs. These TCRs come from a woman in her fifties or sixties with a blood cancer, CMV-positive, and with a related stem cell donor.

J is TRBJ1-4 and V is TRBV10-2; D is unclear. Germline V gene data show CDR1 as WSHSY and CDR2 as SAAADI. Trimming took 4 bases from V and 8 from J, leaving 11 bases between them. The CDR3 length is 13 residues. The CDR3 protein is CASSGGRGEKLFF. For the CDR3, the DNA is TGCGCCAGCAGTGGTGGAAGAGGAGAAAAACTGTTTTTT.

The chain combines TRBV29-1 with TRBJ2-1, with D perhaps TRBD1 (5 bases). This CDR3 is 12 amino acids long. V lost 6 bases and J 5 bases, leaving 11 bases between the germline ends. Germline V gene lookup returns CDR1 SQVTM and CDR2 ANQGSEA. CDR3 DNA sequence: TGCAGCGTGGACAACACCCACAATGAGCAGTTCTTC. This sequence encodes CSVDNTHNEQFF.

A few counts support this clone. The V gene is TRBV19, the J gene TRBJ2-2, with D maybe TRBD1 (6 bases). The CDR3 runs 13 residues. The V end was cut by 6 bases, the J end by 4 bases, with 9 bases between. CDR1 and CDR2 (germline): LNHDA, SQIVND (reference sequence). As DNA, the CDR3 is TGTGCCAGTAGCAACAGGGCCACCGGGGAGCTGTTTTTT. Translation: CASSNRATGELFF.

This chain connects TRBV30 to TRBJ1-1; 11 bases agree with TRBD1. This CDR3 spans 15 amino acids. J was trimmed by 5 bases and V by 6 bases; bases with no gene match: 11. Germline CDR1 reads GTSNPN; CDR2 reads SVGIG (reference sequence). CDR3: CACLPGQGASTEAFF. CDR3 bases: TGTGCCTGCCTCCCAGGACAGGGGGCGTCTACTGAAGCTTTCTTT.

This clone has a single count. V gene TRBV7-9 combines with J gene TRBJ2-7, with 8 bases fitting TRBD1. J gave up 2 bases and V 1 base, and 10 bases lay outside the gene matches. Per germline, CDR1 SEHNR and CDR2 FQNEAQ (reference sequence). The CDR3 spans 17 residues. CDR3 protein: CASSLVTGTGSAYEQYF. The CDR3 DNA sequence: TGTGCCAGCAGCTTAGTAACCGGGACAGGAAGTGCCTACGAGCAGTACTTC.

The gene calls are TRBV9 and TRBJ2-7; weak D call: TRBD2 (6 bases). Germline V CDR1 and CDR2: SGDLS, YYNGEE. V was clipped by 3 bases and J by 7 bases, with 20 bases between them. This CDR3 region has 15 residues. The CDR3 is CASSARPGLPGEQYF. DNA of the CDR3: TGTGCCAGCAGCGCAAGGCCGGGACTGCCAGGGGAGCAGTACTTC.

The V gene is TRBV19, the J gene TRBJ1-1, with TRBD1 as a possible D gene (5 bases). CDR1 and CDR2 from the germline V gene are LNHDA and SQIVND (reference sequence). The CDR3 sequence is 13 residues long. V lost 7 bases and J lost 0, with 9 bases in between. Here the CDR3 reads CASKVTVNTEAFF. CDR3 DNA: TGTGCCAGTAAAGTGACAGTGAACACTGAAGCTTTCTTT.

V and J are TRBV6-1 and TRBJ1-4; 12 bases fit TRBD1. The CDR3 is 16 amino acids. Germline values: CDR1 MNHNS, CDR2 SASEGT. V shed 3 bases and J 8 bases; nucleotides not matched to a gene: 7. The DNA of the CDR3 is TGTGCCAGCAGTGAGGATGGGGACAGGGGGCGAGAAAAACTGTTTTTT. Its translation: CASSEDGDRGREKLFF.

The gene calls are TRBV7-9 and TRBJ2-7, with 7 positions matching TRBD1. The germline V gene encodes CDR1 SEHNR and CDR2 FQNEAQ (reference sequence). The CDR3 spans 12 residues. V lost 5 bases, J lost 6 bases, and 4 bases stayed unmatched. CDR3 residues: CASSRAGGEQYF. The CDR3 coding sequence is TGTGCCAGCAGCCGCGCAGGGGGCGAGCAGTACTTC.

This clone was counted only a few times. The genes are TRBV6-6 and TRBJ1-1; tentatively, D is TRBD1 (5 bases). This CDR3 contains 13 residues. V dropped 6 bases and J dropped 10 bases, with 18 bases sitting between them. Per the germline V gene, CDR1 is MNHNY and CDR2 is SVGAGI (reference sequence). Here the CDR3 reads CASSDRQGYGAFF. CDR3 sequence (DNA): TGTGCCAGCAGCGATCGCCAGGGTTACGGAGCTTTCTTT.

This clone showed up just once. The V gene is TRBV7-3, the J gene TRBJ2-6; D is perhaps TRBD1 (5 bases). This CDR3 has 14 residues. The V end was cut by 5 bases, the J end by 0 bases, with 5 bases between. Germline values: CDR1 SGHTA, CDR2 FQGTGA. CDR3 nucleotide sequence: TGTGCCAGCAGCACAGGCTCTGGGGCCAACGTCCTGACTTTC. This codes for CASSTGSGANVLTF.

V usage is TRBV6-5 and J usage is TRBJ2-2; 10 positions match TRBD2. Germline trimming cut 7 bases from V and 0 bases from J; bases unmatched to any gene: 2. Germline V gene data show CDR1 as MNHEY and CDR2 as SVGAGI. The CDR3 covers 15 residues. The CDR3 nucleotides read TGTGCCAGCAAAACTAGCGGGACGAACACCGGGGAGCTGTTTTTT. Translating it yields CASKTSGTNTGELFF.

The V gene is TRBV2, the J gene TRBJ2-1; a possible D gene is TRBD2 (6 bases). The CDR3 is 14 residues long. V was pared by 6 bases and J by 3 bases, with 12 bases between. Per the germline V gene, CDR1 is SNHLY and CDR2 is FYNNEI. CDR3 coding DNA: TGTGCCAGCAGCGTCGAGGGAGGCTACAATGAGCAGTTCTTC. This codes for CASSVEGGYNEQFF.